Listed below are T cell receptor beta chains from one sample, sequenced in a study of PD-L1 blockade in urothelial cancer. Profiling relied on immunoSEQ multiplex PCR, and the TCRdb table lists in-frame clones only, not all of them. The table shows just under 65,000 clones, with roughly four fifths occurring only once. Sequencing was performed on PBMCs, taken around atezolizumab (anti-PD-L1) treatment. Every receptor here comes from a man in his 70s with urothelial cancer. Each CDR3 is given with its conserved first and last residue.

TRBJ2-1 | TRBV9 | CASSPRASGRIYEQFF
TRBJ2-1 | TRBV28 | CASSFRRGEQFF
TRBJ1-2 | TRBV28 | CASSSSGTAIYGYTF
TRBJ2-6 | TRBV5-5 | CASSSTGGAMIGTGANVLTF
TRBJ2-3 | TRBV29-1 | CSVSVGDTDTQYF
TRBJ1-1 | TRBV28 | CAASGGTEAFF
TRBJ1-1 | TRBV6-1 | CASRTGTVNTEAFF
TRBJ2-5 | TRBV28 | CASSGAGQRRETQYF
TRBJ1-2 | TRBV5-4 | CASSLEQAGKGYTF
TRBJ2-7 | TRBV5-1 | CASSVTGLDSYEQYF
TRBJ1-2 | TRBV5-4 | CASSVGQGYYGYTF
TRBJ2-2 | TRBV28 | CASSWTGHTGELFF
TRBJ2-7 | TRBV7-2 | CASSLGGFNPYEQYF
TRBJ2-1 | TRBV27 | CASSFVTAANEQFF
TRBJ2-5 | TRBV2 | CASTLGGGGETQYF
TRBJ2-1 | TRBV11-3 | CASSLEAGRYNEQFF
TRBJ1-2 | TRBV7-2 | CASSLEPEAAGGGYTF
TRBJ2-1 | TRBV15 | CATSREVSGGHNEQFF
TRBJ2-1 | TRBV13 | CASSSPPPDRVYNEQFF
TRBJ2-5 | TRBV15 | CATSRASPQETQYF
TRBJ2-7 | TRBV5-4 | CASTGQGGGMDEQYF
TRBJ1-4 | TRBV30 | CAWSLQGRWEKLFF
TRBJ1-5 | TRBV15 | CATSRTGQVNQPQHF
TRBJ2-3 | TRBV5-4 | CASSLTGLAGLTDTQYF
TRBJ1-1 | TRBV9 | CASSVASGTEAFF
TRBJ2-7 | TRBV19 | CASSPLGSYEQYF
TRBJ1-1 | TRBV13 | CASSPEGVNTEAFF
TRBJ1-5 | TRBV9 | CASSVDDTQPQHF
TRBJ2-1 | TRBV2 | CASMGLAGGHYNEQFF
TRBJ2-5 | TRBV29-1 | CSVDGLAGEGETQYF
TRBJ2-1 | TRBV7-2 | CASSSLTGAYNEQFF
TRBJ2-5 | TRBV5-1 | CASIGTSGRVQETQYF
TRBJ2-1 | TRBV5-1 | CASSFASGRGGNEQFF
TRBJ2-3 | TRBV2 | CASRPDRGQQDTQYF
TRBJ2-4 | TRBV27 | CASSAYRGNIQYF
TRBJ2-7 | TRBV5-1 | CASSSEISTSYF
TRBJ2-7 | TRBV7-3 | CASSLSGTGGGYEQYF
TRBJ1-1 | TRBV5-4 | CASRRERITEAFF
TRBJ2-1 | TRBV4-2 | CASRLETGTYNEQFF
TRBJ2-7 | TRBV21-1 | CASSTGTSGKLHSYEQYF
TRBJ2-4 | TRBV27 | CASSPERGIKNIQYF
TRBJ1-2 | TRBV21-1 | CASAGVRTYGYTF
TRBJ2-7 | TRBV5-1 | CASSLVSESSYEQYF
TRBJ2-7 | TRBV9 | CASSRQDRSRAYEQYF
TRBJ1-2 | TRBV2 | CASSERGSYGYTF
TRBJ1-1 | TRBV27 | CASSPGPTEAFF